This TCR beta chain was found in a study of blood T cells in healthy people across ages. Regarding this clonotype: A much more abundant neighbour one base away suggests this may be a read error.

Losses at the gene ends were 1 base for V and 3 bases for J; bases not matched to a gene: 1. The CDR3 sequence is 14 residues long. Looked up from germline, CDR1 is MGHRA and CDR2 is YSYEKL. A second PCR, run for about 6 to 11 cycles, used a sample-barcoded 5' primer plus a J-beta primer mix. TCRdb analysed the 5' RACE reads with MiXCR anew, one entry per CDR3 protein. The table lists roughly 1 million distinct CDR3 sequences, about 25% of them singletons. This sample was also put to use in a study of T cells of mothers and their children.

V is TRBV4-1 and J is TRBJ2-7, with 9 bases fitting TRBD1. The sequencing input was blood. The sequence was obtained from a girl aged 2 to 9 in good health. The CDR3, as DNA: TGCGCCAGCAGCCAAGGGACAGGGGACTACGAGCAGTACTTC. Translation gives CASSQGTGDYEQYF.